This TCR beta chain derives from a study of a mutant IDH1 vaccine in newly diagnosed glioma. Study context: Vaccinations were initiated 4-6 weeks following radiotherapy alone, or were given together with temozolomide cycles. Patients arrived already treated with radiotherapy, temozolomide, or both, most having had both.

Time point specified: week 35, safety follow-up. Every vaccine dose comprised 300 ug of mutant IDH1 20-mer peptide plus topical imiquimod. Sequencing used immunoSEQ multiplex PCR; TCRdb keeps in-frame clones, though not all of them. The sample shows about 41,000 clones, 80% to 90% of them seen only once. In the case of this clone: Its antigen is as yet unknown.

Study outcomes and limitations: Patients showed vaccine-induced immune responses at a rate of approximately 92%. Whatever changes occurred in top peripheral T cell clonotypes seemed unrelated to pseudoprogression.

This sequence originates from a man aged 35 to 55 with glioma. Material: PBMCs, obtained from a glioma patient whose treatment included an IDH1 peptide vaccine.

CDR3 nucleotides: TGTGCCAGCAGCTTGAGGAGGGTGGGAAACATTCAGTACTTC. Translated, it gives CASSLRRVGNIQYF. V gene TRBV5-5 combines with J gene TRBJ2-4; D may be TRBD2 (6 bases). With 1 base removed from V and 6 bases from J, the gap between germline ends came to 11 bases. From germline, CDR1 is SGHKS and CDR2 YYEKEE (reference sequence). This CDR3 comprises 14 residues.